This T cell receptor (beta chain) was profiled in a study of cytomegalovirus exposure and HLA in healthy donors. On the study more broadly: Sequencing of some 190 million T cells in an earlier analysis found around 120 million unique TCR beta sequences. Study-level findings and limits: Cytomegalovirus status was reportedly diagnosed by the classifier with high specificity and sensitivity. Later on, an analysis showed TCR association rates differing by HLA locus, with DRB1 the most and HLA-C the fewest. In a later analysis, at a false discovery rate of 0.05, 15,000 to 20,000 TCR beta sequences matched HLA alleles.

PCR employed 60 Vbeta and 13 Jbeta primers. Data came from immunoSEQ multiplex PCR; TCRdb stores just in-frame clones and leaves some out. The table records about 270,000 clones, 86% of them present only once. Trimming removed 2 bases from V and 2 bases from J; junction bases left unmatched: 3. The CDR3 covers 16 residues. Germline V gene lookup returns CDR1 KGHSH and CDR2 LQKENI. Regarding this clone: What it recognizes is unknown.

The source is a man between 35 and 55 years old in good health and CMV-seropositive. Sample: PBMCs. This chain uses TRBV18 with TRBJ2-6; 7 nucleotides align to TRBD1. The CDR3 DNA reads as TGTGCCAGCTCACCATTCGGGACAGCTGGGGCCAACGTCCTGACTTTC. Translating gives CASSPFGTAGANVLTF. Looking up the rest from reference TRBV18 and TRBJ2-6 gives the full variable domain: NAGVMQNPRHLVRRRGQEARLRCSPMKGHSHVYWYRQLPEEGLKFMVYLQKENIIDESGMPKERFSAEFPKEGPSILRIQQVVRGDSAAYFCASSPFGTAGANVLTFGAGSRLTVL.